The rows below give T cell receptor beta chains drawn from one sample of a study of beta chain features in type 1 diabetes. Sequenced by immunoSEQ multiplex PCR; TCRdb stores in-frame clones only, minus some. The table records about 650,000 clones, 9.5% to 15% of them present only once. Sequenced: naive CD4+ T cells from blood. These receptors were taken from a man aged 25 to 40 with type 1 diabetes. The CDR3 runs from the conserved cysteine through the conserved F or W. A D gene is named only where the DNA matches it firmly. Expanded clones are given a class, and other clones once, few, many or no size at all.

v_gene	j_gene	d_gene	abundance	CDR3aa	CDR3nt
TRBV15	TRBJ1-5	TRBD1	NA	CATSRDRVTRPQHF	TGTGCCACCAGCAGGGACAGGGTAACACGGCCCCAGCATTTT
TRBV5-4	TRBJ2-5	TRBD1	NA	CASSLGQGAETQYF	TGTGCCAGCAGCCTCGGACAGGGGGCAGAGACCCAGTACTTC
TRBV7-9	TRBJ1-2	NA	few	CASSPSHAPNYGYTF	TGTGCCAGCAGCCCATCCCATGCTCCTAACTATGGCTACACCTTC
TRBV19	TRBJ1-2	TRBD1	few	CASSIPDREGYTF	TGTGCCAGTAGTATCCCGGACAGGGAAGGCTACACCTTC
TRBV7-9	TRBJ1-1	NA	NA	CASSLLGTGNTEAFF	TGTGCCAGCAGCTTATTAGGGACCGGGAACACTGAAGCTTTCTTT
TRBV18	TRBJ1-4	NA	NA	CASSPPGTGEKLFF	TGTGCCAGCTCACCCCCAGGGACGGGGGAAAAACTGTTTTTT
TRBV7-2	TRBJ2-3	NA	few	CASSLVSTDTQYF	TGTGCCAGCAGCCTAGTGAGCACAGATACGCAGTATTTT
TRBV13	TRBJ1-1	TRBD1	few	CASSTQLQGGTEAFF	TGTGCCAGCAGCACCCAATTACAGGGGGGCACTGAAGCTTTCTTT
TRBV20-1	TRBJ1-1	NA	NA	CSAGFTEAFF	TGCAGTGCTGGGTTCACTGAAGCTTTCTTT
TRBV27	TRBJ1-1	NA	few	CASSEGTNTEAFF	TGTGCCAGCAGCGAAGGAACCAACACTGAAGCTTTCTTT
TRBV5-1	TRBJ1-5	NA	NA	CASSLDSSNQPQHF	TGCGCCAGCAGCTTGGACAGCTCCAATCAGCCCCAGCATTTT
TRBV6-5	TRBJ1-4	TRBD1	NA	CASSRGTGGSEKLFF	TGTGCCAGCTCCCGTGGAACAGGGGGAAGTGAAAAACTGTTTTTT
TRBV15	TRBJ2-7	NA	NA	CATRPQGGEQYF	TGTGCCACCAGACCACAGGGAGGCGAGCAGTACTTC
TRBV11-2	TRBJ1-6	NA	NA	CASSPLARDSPLHF	TGTGCCAGCAGCCCGCTAGCCAGGGATTCACCCCTCCACTTT
TRBV7-9	TRBJ2-1	TRBD1	few	CASSPSWDSSFNEQFF	TGTGCCAGCAGCCCATCTTGGGACAGCAGTTTTAATGAGCAGTTCTTC
TRBV7-7	TRBJ1-1	NA	NA	CASSLERNTEAFF	TGTGCTAGCAGCTTAGAAAGAAACACTGAAGCTTTCTTT
TRBV6-5	TRBJ1-2	TRBD1	NA	CASSGLRTGAYGYTF	TGTGCCAGCAGTGGCCTAAGGACAGGGGCTTATGGCTACACCTTC
TRBV11-3	TRBJ1-2	TRBD1	NA	CASSFQGQGRYGYTF	TGTGCCAGCAGCTTCCAAGGACAGGGGAGGTATGGCTACACCTTC
TRBV29-1	TRBJ2-7	NA	NA	CSVRRVSPGDEQYF	TGCAGCGTGCGCAGGGTGAGCCCCGGCGACGAGCAGTACTTC
TRBV5-1	TRBJ1-2	TRBD1	NA	CASSLGQAPVYGYTF	TGCGCCAGCAGCCTGGGACAGGCACCCGTCTATGGCTACACCTTC
TRBV28	TRBJ2-5	TRBD1	few	CASSSGTVQETQYF	TGTGCCAGCAGTTCCGGGACAGTCCAAGAGACCCAGTACTTC
TRBV10-3	TRBJ2-3	NA	NA	CAISESTANTQYF	TGTGCCATCAGTGAGTCCACCGCCAATACGCAGTATTTT
TRBV29-1	TRBJ2-1	TRBD1	few	CSVQDRETQDEQFF	TGCAGCGTTCAGGACAGGGAAACTCAGGATGAGCAGTTCTTC
TRBV4-2	TRBJ2-5	TRBD2	NA	CASSRRLAGPQETQYF	TGTGCCAGCAGCCGGAGACTAGCGGGTCCCCAAGAGACCCAGTACTTC
TRBV7-9	TRBJ1-5	TRBD1	few	CASSRGQGVQPQHF	TGTGCCAGCAGCCGGGGACAGGGAGTTCAGCCCCAGCATTTT
TRBV7-6	TRBJ2-1	NA	NA	CASSLGGFPLTQFF	TGTGCCAGCAGCTTAGGAGGTTTCCCCCTAACGCAGTTCTTC
TRBV5-1	TRBJ1-1	TRBD1	few	CASRWTGTVNTEAFF	TGCGCCAGCAGGTGGACCGGGACAGTGAACACTGAAGCTTTCTTT
TRBV2	TRBJ2-1	NA	few	CASSAYNEQFF	TGTGCCAGCAGTGCCTACAATGAGCAGTTCTTC
TRBV7-2	TRBJ2-1	NA	NA	CASSRQERGNEQFF	TGTGCCAGCAGCCGACAAGAGAGGGGAAATGAGCAGTTCTTC
TRBV7-9	TRBJ2-1	TRBD1	NA	CASSSGQPYNEQFF	TGTGCCAGCAGCTCGGGACAGCCCTACAATGAGCAGTTCTTC
TRBV29-1	TRBJ1-1	NA	few	CSALPPNTEAFF	TGCAGCGCCCTGCCTCCAAACACTGAAGCTTTCTTT
TRBV7-9	TRBJ2-7	NA	few	CASSLFDGATYEQYF	TGTGCCAGCAGCTTGTTCGACGGGGCAACCTACGAGCAGTACTTC
TRBV29-1	TRBJ1-1	NA	few	CSVQGDMNTEAFF	TGCAGCGTTCAGGGCGACATGAACACTGAAGCTTTCTTT
TRBV5-1	TRBJ2-7	NA	few	CASSFAGTYEQYF	TGCGCCAGCAGCTTCGCGGGGACCTACGAGCAGTACTTC
TRBV28	TRBJ1-6	NA	NA	CASSFPGNRNSPLHF	TGTGCCAGCAGTTTCCCAGGGAATAGGAATTCACCCCTCCACTTT
TRBV11-2	TRBJ2-3	TRBD2	few	CASSHLAADTQYF	TGTGCCAGCAGCCACCTAGCGGCGGATACGCAGTATTTT
TRBV6-6	TRBJ1-2	NA	few	CASSSTVYGYTF	TGTGCCAGCAGTTCGACAGTCTATGGCTACACCTTC
TRBV11-2	TRBJ2-1	NA	NA	CASSSRRGNEQFF	TGTGCCAGCAGCTCGCGCAGGGGCAATGAGCAGTTCTTC
TRBV28	TRBJ1-2	NA	few	CASSRTVYGYTF	TGTGCCAGCAGTAGGACGGTTTATGGCTACACCTTC
TRBV15	TRBJ1-2	NA	NA	CATSRGGPGYYGYTF	TGTGCCACCAGCAGAGGAGGGCCAGGGTATTATGGCTACACCTTC
TRBV29-1	TRBJ2-6	TRBD1	NA	CSVGTAGTGYSGANVLTF	TGCAGCGTTGGAACCGCCGGGACAGGGTACTCTGGGGCCAACGTCCTGACTTTC
TRBV5-4	TRBJ2-7	NA	NA	CASSRAERGSGDEQYF	TGTGCCAGCAGCCGGGCTGAGAGAGGTAGTGGCGACGAGCAGTACTTC
TRBV28	TRBJ2-7	NA	few	CASSRGSSYEQYF	TGTGCCAGCAGTCGAGGGAGCTCCTACGAGCAGTACTTC
TRBV10-3	TRBJ1-3	NA	NA	CAINDRSGAGNTIYF	TGTGCCATCAATGATCGGTCGGGGGCTGGAAACACCATATATTTT
TRBV19	TRBJ2-7	NA	NA	CATTSDSYEQYF	TGTGCCACAACCTCAGACAGCTACGAGCAGTACTTC
TRBV18	TRBJ2-1	NA	NA	CASSQDGTSYNEQFF	TGTGCCAGCTCCCAGGACGGGACGTCTTACAATGAGCAGTTCTTC
TRBV29-1	TRBJ1-1	NA	NA	CSVLNTEAFF	TGCAGCGTTCTGAACACTGAAGCTTTCTTT
TRBV19	TRBJ2-7	TRBD1	few	CASSMGQGDPQYF	TGTGCCAGTAGTATGGGACAGGGTGATCCGCAGTACTTC
TRBV5-8	TRBJ2-2	TRBD1	NA	CASSPGTGWDTGELFF	TGTGCCAGCAGCCCCGGGACAGGGTGGGACACCGGGGAGCTGTTTTTT
TRBV6-6	TRBJ2-3	TRBD1	few	CASSYGQEGDTQYF	TGTGCCAGCAGTTACGGACAGGAAGGAGATACGCAGTATTTT
TRBV18	TRBJ2-7	NA	NA	CASSPLLDEQYF	TGTGCCAGCTCACCACTCCTCGACGAGCAGTACTTC
TRBV7-2	TRBJ1-2	TRBD1	few	CASSLGGQGPLLGYGYTF	TGTGCCAGCAGCTTAGGCGGACAGGGTCCGCTTTTGGGCTATGGCTACACCTTC
TRBV7-7	TRBJ2-2	NA	few	CASSATGNTGELFF	TGTGCTAGCAGCGCGACAGGGAACACCGGGGAGCTGTTTTTT
TRBV28	TRBJ2-2	NA	few	CASSWSAGELFF	TGTGCCAGCAGTTGGAGCGCCGGGGAGCTGTTTTTT
TRBV5-4	TRBJ2-5	NA	NA	CASSPDAETQYF	TGTGCCAGCAGCCCTGATGCAGAGACCCAGTACTTC
TRBV7-2	TRBJ2-5	NA	few	CASIWIDTQETQYF	TGTGCCAGCATCTGGATCGACACACAAGAGACCCAGTACTTC
TRBV27	TRBJ1-1	NA	few	CASSLSPPGGTEAFF	TGTGCCAGCAGTTTATCCCCTCCTGGAGGCACTGAAGCTTTCTTT
TRBV5-4	TRBJ2-5	TRBD1	NA	CASSLDGVFTGTGGGKTQYF	TGTGCCAGCAGCCTCGACGGTGTATTTACCGGGACAGGGGGCGGAAAGACCCAGTACTTC
TRBV19	TRBJ2-5	NA	NA	CASSIQGNYQETQYF	TGTGCCAGTAGTATCCAGGGGAATTACCAAGAGACCCAGTACTTC
TRBV7-2	TRBJ2-7	NA	NA	CASSSPDWTGSYEQYF	TGTGCCAGCAGCTCACCCGACTGGACCGGATCCTACGAGCAGTACTTC